These 18 T cell receptor beta chains originate from one sample sequenced in a study of molecular identifiers for immune sequencing clone quantification. One entry per CDR3 protein results from TCRdb running MiXCR on the PCR reads. The repertoire holds some 10,000 distinct CDR3 sequences, with around a fifth as singletons. Specimen: naive CD8+ T cells from blood, with Jurkat cell RNA spiked in. As to subset: FACS-sorted CD8+CD4-CCR7+CD45RA+ naive T cells. Receptors were obtained from a human donor in good health. Some libraries in this study had Jurkat cell RNA spiked in.

Concerning this clonotype itself: A much larger clone lies a single base off, so this may be a read error. The chain is built from TRBV24-1 and TRBJ2-5; weak D call: TRBD1 (6 bases). Trimming cost V 5 bases and J 7 bases, with 22 bases left between them. The CDR3 sequence is 16 residues long. CDR1 is KGHDR, CDR2 SFDVKD, per germline. In nucleotides, the CDR3 is TGTGCCACCAGTGGCCCGACCACAGGGCTACAGGTGACCCAGTACTTC. Translated, it gives CATSGPTTGLQVTQYF.

This chain joins TRBV27 and TRBJ2-2; D is ambiguous. The CDR3 length is 15 residues. V lost 0 bases and J lost 1, with 6 bases in between. Per the germline V gene, CDR1 is MNHEY and CDR2 is SMNVEV (reference sequence). Here the CDR3 reads CASSLSPENTGELFF. The CDR3 DNA follows: TGTGCCAGCAGTTTATCTCCGGAGAACACCGGGGAGCTGTTTTTT.

This clonotype is medium-sized within its sample. The gene calls are TRBV27 and TRBJ2-3; D is unclear. Looked up from germline, CDR1 is MNHEY and CDR2 is SMNVEV (reference sequence). The CDR3 runs to 13 residues. V lost 2 bases to trimming and J lost 6 bases, with 9 bases between them. CDR3 region: CASSLGLWDTQYF. The CDR3 region has the DNA TGTGCCAGCAGTTTAGGGCTCTGGGATACGCAGTATTTT.

This clonotype was seen many times. The chain couples TRBV16 to TRBJ2-7; unclear D gene. With 0 bases removed from V and 6 bases from J, the gap between germline ends came to 6 bases. Germline lookup yields CDR1 KGHSY and CDR2 FQNENV. The CDR3 consists of 12 residues. The CDR3 spells CASSQSRPEQYF. The CDR3 DNA reads as TGTGCCAGCAGCCAATCGAGGCCCGAGCAGTACTTC.

The count of this clonotype is one. This may stem from a read error, because a much larger clone lies one nucleotide away. This chain uses TRBV20-1 with TRBJ2-1, with D possibly matching TRBD2 (5 bases). Germline V gene data show CDR1 as DFQATT and CDR2 as SNEGSKA (reference sequence). The CDR3 consists of 11 residues. This CDR3 is CGARVAYEQFF. CDR3 sequence (DNA): TGCGGTGCTAGAGTAGCGTATGAGCAGTTCTTC.

This clonotype came up many times. The chain is built from TRBV28 and TRBJ1-2; 10 nucleotides line up with TRBD1. Germline V gene lookup returns CDR1 MDHEN and CDR2 SYDVKM. The junction had 8 bases not matched to a gene; V was cut back by 6 bases and J by 4 bases. This CDR3 is built from 15 residues. CDR3 sequence reads: CASSPGQGVIYGYTF. The CDR3 DNA reads as TGTGCCAGCAGCCCCGGACAGGGGGTTATCTATGGCTACACCTTC.

Points on this clonotype: Given a much more abundant clone one base away, this may be a read error. The chain has TRBV24-1 and TRBJ2-1; D may correspond to TRBD1 or TRBD2 (6 bases each). The CDR3 length is 12 residues. Germline V gene sequence: CDR1 KGHDR, CDR2 SFDVKD. The V and J ends lost 11 bases and 9 bases respectively, with 16 bases between them. In nucleotides, the CDR3 is TGTGCCATCAGGGGCAGGGGAGGTGAGCAGTTCTTC. Its translation: CAIRGRGGEQFF.

This clonotype came up many times. The V call is TRBV6-5, the J call TRBJ2-3; 12 bases line up with TRBD2. The CDR3 spans 17 residues. The ends lost 2 bases at V and 3 bases at J; junction bases unmatched: 6. Germline V gives CDR1 MNHEY, CDR2 SVGAGI. The CDR3 loop reads CASSYRASGRATDTQYF. The CDR3 DNA reads TGTGCCAGCAGTTACCGGGCTAGCGGGAGGGCGACAGATACGCAGTATTTT.

This clonotype was found a few times. The CDR3 DNA follows: TGTGCCAGCAGCCCCGGCGGCCTGGGGAACACTGAAGCTTTCTTT. Translated: CASSPGGLGNTEAFF. The chain couples TRBV11-2 to TRBJ1-1, with unresolved D. This CDR3 region has 15 residues. Trimming cost V 5 bases and J 1 base, with 14 bases left between them. Per germline, CDR1 SGHAT and CDR2 FQNNGV.

By its share, this clonotype is medium-sized. The chain uses TRBV4-2 and TRBJ2-5, with 8 bases matching TRBD2. The CDR3 spans 17 residues. V dropped 0 bases and J dropped 3; count of bases not matched to a gene: 9. The germline gives CDR1 LGHNA, CDR2 YNFKEQ. CDR3 loop: CASSQEGPGGEEETQYF. The CDR3 nucleotides are TGTGCCAGCAGCCAAGAGGGCCCGGGAGGGGAGGAAGAGACCCAGTACTTC.

This clonotype rates as medium-sized. The rearrangement links TRBV6-2 or TRBV6-3 to TRBJ2-3; D is possibly TRBD2 (5 bases). The CDR3 totals 16 residues. Germline V CDR1 and CDR2: MNHEY, SVGEGT. Deletions cut 2 bases from V and 4 bases from J, with 16 bases between. In DNA form, the CDR3 reads TGTGCCAGCAGTTACCCGTACGGGGTCGAGGCAGATACGCAGTATTTT. Translating it yields CASSYPYGVEADTQYF.

This clonotype was counted a few times. This chain connects TRBV30 to TRBJ2-2; unclear D gene. Trimming shortened V by 3 bases and J by 5 bases, and 10 bases separated the two germline ends. The V gene's germline CDR1 is GTSNPN and CDR2 SVGIG (reference sequence). The CDR3 is 13 amino acids. The DNA of the CDR3 is TGTGCCTGGAGCGGCCCCTATACCGGGGAGCTGTTTTTT. Translated, it gives CAWSGPYTGELFF.

In this sample, this clonotype turned up many times. The chain recombines TRBV4-2 with TRBJ2-1; no definite D call. The CDR3 totals 14 residues. Trimming pared 0 bases from V and 7 bases from J, leaving 10 bases between. CDR1 and CDR2 from the germline V gene are LGHNA and YNFKEQ. As DNA, the CDR3 is TGTGCCAGCAGCCAAGATTGGCCCTTAAATGAGCAGTTCTTC. Translation: CASSQDWPLNEQFF.

Judged by abundance, this clonotype is medium-sized. V usage is TRBV6-5 and J usage is TRBJ1-4, with no clear D. Germline CDR1 reads MNHEY; CDR2 reads SVGAGI. The V end was cut by 2 bases, the J end by 11 bases, with 18 bases between. This CDR3 contains 15 residues. For the CDR3, the DNA is TGTGCCAGCAGTTACCGTCAAGCAACCTTGGAGAAACTGTTTTTT. Residues: CASSYRQATLEKLFF.

The rearrangement links TRBV25-1 to TRBJ2-1; 12 bases are shared with TRBD2. The CDR3 loop spans 14 amino acids. V was clipped by 4 bases and J by 9 bases; unmatched bases: 4. The germline CDR1 and CDR2 sequences are MGHDK and SYGVNS. CDR3 in amino acids: CASSGTSGTLEQFF. As DNA, the CDR3 is TGTGCCAGCAGTGGGACTAGCGGGACTCTTGAGCAGTTCTTC.

The chain joins TRBV29-1 to TRBJ2-1, with TRBD1 matching 8 bases. The CDR3 is made up of 13 amino acids. The V gene end was trimmed by 1 base and the J gene end by 4 bases; junction bases not matched to a gene: 0. From germline, CDR1 is SQVTM and CDR2 ANQGSEA. As DNA, the CDR3 is TGCAGCGTTGAAGGGGACAGGTACAATGAGCAGTTCTTC. This translates into CSVEGDRYNEQFF.

With respect to this clonotype: This may be a read error, as it is one base from a much larger clone. The rearrangement uses TRBV27 and TRBJ1-1, with D maybe TRBD1 (5 bases). CDR3 length: 15 residues. Trimming cost V 6 bases and J 4 bases, with 18 bases left between them. In germline, CDR1 is MNHEY, CDR2 SMNVEV (reference sequence). The CDR3: CASSETRGWSTEAFF. The CDR3 DNA sequence: TGTGCCAGCAGCGAAACAAGGGGCTGGAGCACTGAAGCTTTCTTT.

The sample holds many counts of this clonotype. V gene TRBV5-1 combines with J gene TRBJ2-7; possible D gene TRBD2, 5 bases. The CDR3 is 14 amino acids. The V end lost 2 bases, the J end lost 3 bases, and 12 bases lay between the germline ends. In germline, CDR1 is SGHRS, CDR2 YFSETQ. In DNA form, the CDR3 reads TGCGCCAGCAGCTTCCTTGAGGGAAACTACGAGCAGTACTTC. Encoded protein: CASSFLEGNYEQYF.